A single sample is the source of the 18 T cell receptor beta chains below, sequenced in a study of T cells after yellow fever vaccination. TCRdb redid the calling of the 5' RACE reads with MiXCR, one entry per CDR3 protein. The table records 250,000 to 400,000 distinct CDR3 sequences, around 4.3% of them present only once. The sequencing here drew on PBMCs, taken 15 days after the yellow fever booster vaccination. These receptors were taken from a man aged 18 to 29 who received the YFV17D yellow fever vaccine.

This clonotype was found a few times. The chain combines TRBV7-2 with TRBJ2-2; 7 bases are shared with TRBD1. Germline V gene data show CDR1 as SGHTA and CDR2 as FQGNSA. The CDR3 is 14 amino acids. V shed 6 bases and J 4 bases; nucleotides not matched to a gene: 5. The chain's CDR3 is CASRPTGVTGELFF. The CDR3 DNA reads TGTGCCAGCAGGCCCACAGGGGTCACCGGGGAGCTGTTTTTT.

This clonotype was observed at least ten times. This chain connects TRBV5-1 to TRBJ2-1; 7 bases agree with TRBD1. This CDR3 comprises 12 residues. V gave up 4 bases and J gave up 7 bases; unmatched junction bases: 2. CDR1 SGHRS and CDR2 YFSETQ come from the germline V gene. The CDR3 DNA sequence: TGCGCCAGCAGCCAGGACAGGAATGAGCAGTTCTTC. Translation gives CASSQDRNEQFF.

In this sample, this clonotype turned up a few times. The chain's CDR3 is CASSLSRSRNEQFF. For the CDR3, the DNA is TGTGCCAGCAGCTTAAGCCGATCGCGGAATGAGCAGTTCTTC. The gene calls are TRBV7-3 and TRBJ2-1; no definite D call. V lost 1 base, J lost 7 bases, and 11 bases lay in between. The CDR3 contains 14 residues. CDR1 and CDR2 (germline): SGHTA, FQGTGA.

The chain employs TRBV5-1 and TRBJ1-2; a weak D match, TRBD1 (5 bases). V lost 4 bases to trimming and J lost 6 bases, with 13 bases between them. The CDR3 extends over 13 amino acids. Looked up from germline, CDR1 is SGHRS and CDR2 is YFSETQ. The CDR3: CASSKPQGDGYTF. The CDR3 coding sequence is TGCGCCAGCAGCAAACCCCAGGGAGATGGCTACACCTTC.

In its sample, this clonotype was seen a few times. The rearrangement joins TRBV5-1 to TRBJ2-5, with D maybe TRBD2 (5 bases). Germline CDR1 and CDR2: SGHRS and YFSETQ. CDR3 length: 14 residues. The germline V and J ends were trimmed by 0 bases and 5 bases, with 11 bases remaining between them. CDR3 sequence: CASSLVDSGETQYF. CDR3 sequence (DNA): TGCGCCAGCAGCTTGGTGGACTCCGGTGAGACCCAGTACTTC.

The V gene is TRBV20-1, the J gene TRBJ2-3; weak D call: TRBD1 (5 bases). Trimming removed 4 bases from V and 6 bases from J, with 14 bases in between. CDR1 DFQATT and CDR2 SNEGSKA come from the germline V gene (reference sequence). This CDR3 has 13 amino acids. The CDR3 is CSATPQGWDTQYF. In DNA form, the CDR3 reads TGCAGTGCTACCCCCCAGGGCTGGGATACGCAGTATTTT.

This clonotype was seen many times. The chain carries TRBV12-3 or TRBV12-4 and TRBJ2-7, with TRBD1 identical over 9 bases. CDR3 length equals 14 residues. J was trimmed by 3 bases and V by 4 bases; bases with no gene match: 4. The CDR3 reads CASSWGQGNYEQYF. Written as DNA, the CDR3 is TGTGCCAGCAGTTGGGGACAGGGCAACTACGAGCAGTACTTC.

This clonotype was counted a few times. CDR3 amino acids: CAWGLSGVTDTQYF. CDR3 nucleotide sequence: TGTGCCTGGGGCCTTAGCGGGGTAACAGATACGCAGTATTTT. V is TRBV30 and J is TRBJ2-3, with 8 bases that match TRBD2. Looked up from germline, CDR1 is GTSNPN and CDR2 is SVGIG (reference sequence). The ends lost 5 bases at V and 3 bases at J; junction bases unmatched: 7. The CDR3 is 14 residues long.

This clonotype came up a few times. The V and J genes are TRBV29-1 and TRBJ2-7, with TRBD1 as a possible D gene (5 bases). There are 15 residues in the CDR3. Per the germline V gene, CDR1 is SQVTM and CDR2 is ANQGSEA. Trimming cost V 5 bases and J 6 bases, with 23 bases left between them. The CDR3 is CSVQTPGSGLREQYF. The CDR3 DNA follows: TGCAGCGTTCAAACCCCAGGGTCAGGATTGCGCGAGCAGTACTTC.

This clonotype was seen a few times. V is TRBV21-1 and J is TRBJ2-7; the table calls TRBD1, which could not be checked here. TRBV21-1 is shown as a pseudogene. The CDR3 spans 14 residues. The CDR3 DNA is TGTGCCAGCAGCACCCGGCGTGGGGGCTACGAGCAGTACGTC. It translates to CASSTRRGGYEQYV.

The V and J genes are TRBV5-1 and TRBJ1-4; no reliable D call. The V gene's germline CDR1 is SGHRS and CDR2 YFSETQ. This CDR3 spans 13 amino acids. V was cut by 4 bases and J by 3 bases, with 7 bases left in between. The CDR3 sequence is CASSLSPNEKLFF. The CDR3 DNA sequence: TGCGCCAGCAGCCTCTCCCCTAATGAAAAACTGTTTTTT.

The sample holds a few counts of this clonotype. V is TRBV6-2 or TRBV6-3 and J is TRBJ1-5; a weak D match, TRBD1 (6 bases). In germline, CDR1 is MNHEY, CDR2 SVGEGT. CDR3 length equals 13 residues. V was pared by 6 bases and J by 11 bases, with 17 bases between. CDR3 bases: TGTGCCAGCAGCGGGACAATAAGCGGGGCCCAGCATTTT. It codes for CASSGTISGAQHF.

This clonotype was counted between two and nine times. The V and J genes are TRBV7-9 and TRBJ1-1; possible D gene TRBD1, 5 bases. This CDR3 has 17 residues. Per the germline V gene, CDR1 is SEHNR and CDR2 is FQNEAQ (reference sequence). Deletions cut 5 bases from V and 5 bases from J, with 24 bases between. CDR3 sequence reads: CASSRPTATGTNTEAFF. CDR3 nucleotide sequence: TGTGCCAGCAGCCGACCGACCGCAACCGGGACCAATACTGAAGCTTTCTTT.

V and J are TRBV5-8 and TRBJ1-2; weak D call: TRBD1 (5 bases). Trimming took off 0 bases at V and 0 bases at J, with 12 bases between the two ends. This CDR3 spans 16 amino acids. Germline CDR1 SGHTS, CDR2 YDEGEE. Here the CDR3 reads CASSLAPGRANYGYTF. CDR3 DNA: TGTGCCAGCAGCTTGGCCCCGGGGCGAGCTAACTATGGCTACACCTTC.

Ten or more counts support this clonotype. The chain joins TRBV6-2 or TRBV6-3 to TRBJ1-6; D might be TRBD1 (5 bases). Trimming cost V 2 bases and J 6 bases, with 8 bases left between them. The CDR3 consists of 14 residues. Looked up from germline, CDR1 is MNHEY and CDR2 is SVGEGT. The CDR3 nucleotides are TGTGCCAGCAGTTACCTGACAGCTAATTCACCCCTCCACTTT. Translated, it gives CASSYLTANSPLHF.

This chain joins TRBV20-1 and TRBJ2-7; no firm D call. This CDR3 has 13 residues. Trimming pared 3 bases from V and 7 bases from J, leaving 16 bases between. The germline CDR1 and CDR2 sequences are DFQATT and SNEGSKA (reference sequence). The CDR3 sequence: CSASTPTWREQYV. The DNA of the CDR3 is TGCAGTGCTAGTACTCCTACATGGCGAGAGCAGTACGTC.

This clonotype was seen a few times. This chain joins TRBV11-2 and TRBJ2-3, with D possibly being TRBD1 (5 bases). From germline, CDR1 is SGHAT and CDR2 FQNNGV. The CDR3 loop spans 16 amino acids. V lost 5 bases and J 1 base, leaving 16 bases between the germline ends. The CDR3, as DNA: TGTGCCAGCAGCCAAAAACGTCAACAGGGCACAGATACGCAGTATTTT. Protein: CASSQKRQQGTDTQYF.

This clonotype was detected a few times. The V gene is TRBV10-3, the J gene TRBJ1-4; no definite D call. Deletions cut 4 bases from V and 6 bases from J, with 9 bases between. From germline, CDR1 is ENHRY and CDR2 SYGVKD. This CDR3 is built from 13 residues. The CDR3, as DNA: TGTGCCATCAGTGGACGGGCGGATGAAAAACTGTTTTTT. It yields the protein CAISGRADEKLFF.